This T cell receptor beta chain was obtained from a study of blood T cells in healthy people across ages. Study results and caveats: CMV status of donors was unknown, possibly confounding expanded clonotype changes. Calculation of diversity from one million T cells yielded estimates considered to be underestimates. As age increased, TCR beta diversity per million T cells fell in a roughly linear fashion.

Details on this clonotype: Its antigen is as yet unknown.

Sample-barcoded 5' priming and a J-beta primer mix drove a second PCR of roughly 6 to 12 cycles. Each CDR3 protein is one row after TCRdb ran MiXCR on the 5' RACE reads. The sample has 1.8 million or so distinct CDR3 sequences, roughly 43% seen once. Between the trimmed V and J ends, which lost 3 bases and 9 bases, there was a span of 13 bases. The CDR3 runs to 13 residues. Germline lookup yields CDR1 MRHNA and CDR2 SNTAGT. The sample was blood. This TCR was sampled from a human donor in good health. This rearrangement joins TRBV6-4 to TRBJ2-3, with D perhaps given as TRBD1 or TRBD2 (5 bases each). The CDR3 DNA reads as TGTGCCAGCAGTGATTTGGCTGAGGGGACGCAGTATTTT. This gives the protein CASSDLAEGTQYF.